These 27 T cell receptor beta chains came from one sample sequenced in a study of cytomegalovirus exposure and HLA in healthy donors. Profiling relied on immunoSEQ multiplex PCR, and the TCRdb table lists in-frame clones only, not all of them. The sample includes tens of thousands of clones, 85% to 95% of them seen just once. Sequences were obtained from PBMCs. These receptors were obtained from a woman younger than 30 in good health and CMV-seropositive.

As to this clone: Other DNA sequences of this sample code for an identical CDR3. Here the CDR3 DNA reads TGTGCCAGCAGCTTTGGACAGCCGTCCTACGAGCAGTACTTC. Translation gives CASSFGQPSYEQYF. The chain combines TRBV7-9 with TRBJ2-7; possible D gene TRBD1, 6 bases. The CDR3 extends over 14 amino acids. The V end was cut by 3 bases, the J end by 1 base, with 10 bases between. Germline CDR1 SEHNR, CDR2 FQNEAQ (reference sequence).

This clone is a singleton in its sample. The chain's CDR3 is CASSQDLGSGVGTEAFF. CDR3 in DNA: TGCGCCAGCAGCCAAGATCTGGGGTCAGGGGTGGGCACTGAAGCTTTCTTT. J is TRBJ1-1 and V is TRBV4-1, with TRBD1 as a possible D gene (6 bases). The V end was cut by 0 bases, the J end by 4 bases, with 18 bases between. This CDR3 region has 17 residues. CDR1 and CDR2 (germline): MGHRA, YSYEKL.

The J gene is TRBJ2-3, the V gene TRBV6-5, with D possibly TRBD2 on 6 matching bases. Germline V gene data show CDR1 as MNHEY and CDR2 as SVGAGI. Deletions cut 5 bases from V and 4 bases from J, with 16 bases between. This CDR3 contains 15 residues. CDR3 residues: CASSNAASVSDTQYF. The DNA of the CDR3 is TGTGCCAGCAGTAATGCGGCTAGCGTTTCAGATACGCAGTATTTT.

The V and J genes are TRBV7-8 and TRBJ2-1; 10 bases agree with TRBD2. Germline V gene lookup returns CDR1 SGHVS and CDR2 FQNEAQ. The CDR3 sequence is 18 residues long. The ends lost 3 bases at V and 8 bases at J; junction bases unmatched: 16. DNA of the CDR3: TGTGCCAGCAGCTTGAATCACCGAGGAACTAGCGGGATTCATGAGCAGTTCTTC. Its translation is CASSLNHRGTSGIHEQFF.

The rearrangement links TRBV5-4 to TRBJ1-6, with D uncertain. V lost 4 bases, J lost 1 base, and 9 bases lay in between. The CDR3 consists of 15 residues. Germline V gives CDR1 SGHNT, CDR2 YYREEE (reference sequence). CDR3 sequence reads: CASSLKSSYNSPLHF. The CDR3 region has the DNA TGTGCCAGCAGCCTCAAGAGTTCCTATAATTCACCCCTCCACTTT.

This chain links TRBV25-1 with TRBJ2-7; TRBD1 agrees at 8 bases. The CDR3 has 15 residues. CDR1 MGHDK and CDR2 SYGVNS come from the germline V gene. V was clipped by 5 bases and J by 0 bases; unmatched bases: 6. CDR3: CASSPRTGLSYEQYF. CDR3 sequence (DNA): TGTGCCAGCAGTCCCCGGACAGGGCTCTCCTACGAGCAGTACTTC.

The chain has TRBV2 and TRBJ1-6, with a tentative D call TRBD1 (6 bases). The germline V gene has CDR1 SNHLY and CDR2 FYNNEI. The V end lost 4 bases, the J end lost 10 bases, and 20 bases lay between the germline ends. The CDR3 consists of 16 residues. The DNA for the CDR3 is TGTGCCAGCAGTGGGGCCAGGGGAATATGGGGGTCACCCCTCCACTTT. Its translation: CASSGARGIWGSPLHF.

The chain is built from TRBV6-1 and TRBJ1-4, with 8 bases that match TRBD1. This CDR3 has 15 residues. Per germline, CDR1 MNHNS and CDR2 SASEGT. The junction had 5 bases not matched to a gene; V was cut back by 8 bases and J by 0 bases. As DNA, the CDR3 is TGTGCCAGCTTCTGGGACAGGTCAACTAATGAAAAACTGTTTTTT. Protein: CASFWDRSTNEKLFF.

This chain links TRBV5-4 with TRBJ2-7; TRBD2 matches at 8 bases. The CDR3 loop spans 14 amino acids. V gave up 3 bases and J gave up 3 bases; unmatched junction bases: 5. Germline V gives CDR1 SGHNT, CDR2 YYREEE (reference sequence). As DNA, the CDR3 is TGTGCCAGCAGCTCTGGGAGCGGGGGCTACGAGCAGTACTTC. This encodes CASSSGSGGYEQYF. The complete variable domain, with remaining parts taken from reference TRBV5-4 and TRBJ2-7, reads ETGVTQSPTHLIKTRGQQVTLRCSSQSGHNTVSWYQQALGQGPQFIFQYYREEENGRGNFPPRFSGLQFPNYSSELNVNALELDDSALYLCASSSGSGGYEQYFGPGTRLTVT.

The V call is TRBV2, the J call TRBJ2-7; perhaps TRBD2 as D (6 bases). The germline CDR1 and CDR2 sequences are SNHLY and FYNNEI. This CDR3 is 13 amino acids long. Trimming pared 8 bases from V and 2 bases from J, leaving 13 bases between. This CDR3 is CASLRGTPYEQYF. The CDR3 DNA sequence: TGTGCCAGCCTTCGGGGGACTCCCTACGAGCAGTACTTC. The full variable domain, in which reference TRBV2 and TRBJ2-7 provide the parts outside the CDR3, is EPEVTQTPSHQVTQMGQEVILRCVPISNHLYFYWYRQILGQKVEFLVSFYNNEISEKSEIFDDQFSVERPDGSNFTLKIRSTKLEDSAMYFCASLRGTPYEQYFGPGTRLTVT.

The gene calls are TRBV21-1 and TRBJ1-2; no check of the table's D call, TRBD1, against the DNA was made. TRBV21-1 has pseudogene status. The CDR3 spans 15 residues. The CDR3 DNA is TGTGCCAGCAGCCCGCTGGGACAGCCTAACTATGGCTACACCTTC. This codes for CASSPLGQPNYGYTF.

V usage is TRBV6-5 and J usage is TRBJ1-6; D might be TRBD1 (5 bases). Per the germline V gene, CDR1 is MNHEY and CDR2 is SVGAGI. This CDR3 region has 14 residues. V shed 6 bases and J shed 5 bases, with 11 bases lying between them. The CDR3 DNA is TGTGCCAGCAGACGGTCGGGGGATAATTCACCCCTCCACTTT. Its translation: CASRRSGDNSPLHF.

The V and J genes are TRBV27 and TRBJ2-5, with 7 positions matching TRBD2. With 3 bases clipped from V and 8 bases from J, the junction kept 12 bases outside the gene matches. Germline CDR1 and CDR2: MNHEY and SMNVEV (reference sequence). The CDR3 covers 15 residues. The CDR3 DNA sequence: TGTGCCAGCAGTTTGAAGCGGGGAGCGCCCCTAACCCAGTACTTC. Translation gives CASSLKRGAPLTQYF.

CDR3 DNA: TGTGCCAGCAGGCCCAGGGGGGGCAGGGGGCTTGAGACCCAGTACTTC. This encodes CASRPRGGRGLETQYF. The V and J genes are TRBV5-6 and TRBJ2-5; a possible D gene is TRBD1 (8 bases). Germline V gene sequence: CDR1 SGHDT, CDR2 YYEEEE. The CDR3 consists of 16 residues. Trimming cost V 5 bases and J 5 bases, with 22 bases left between them.

The chain links TRBV28 to TRBJ1-1; D is unresolved. This CDR3 has 16 amino acids. Per germline, CDR1 MDHEN and CDR2 SYDVKM. V was shortened by 2 bases and J by 1 base, with 14 bases between the two germline ends. CDR3 residues: CASSLQTPNPNTEAFF. CDR3 nucleotide sequence: TGTGCCAGCAGTTTACAGACACCAAACCCGAACACTGAAGCTTTCTTT.

The chain carries TRBV7-8 and TRBJ1-5; D might be TRBD1 (5 bases). CDR3 length: 18 residues. Trimming left V 2 bases short and J 2 bases short, with 19 bases between. CDR1 is SGHVS, CDR2 FQNEAQ, per germline. For the CDR3, the DNA is TGTGCCAGCAGCTTAAGACGGGTAGGGACTAGGGGCAATCAGCCCCAGCATTTT. As protein: CASSLRRVGTRGNQPQHF.

The J gene is TRBJ1-5, the V gene TRBV4-2; D might be TRBD1 (5 bases). Germline V CDR1 and CDR2: LGHNA, YNFKEQ. The CDR3 is 15 amino acids. The V gene lost 4 bases and the J gene lost 2 bases, with 12 bases spanning the gap. This chain's CDR3 is CASSPRAGGNQPQHF. The DNA of the CDR3 is TGTGCCAGCAGCCCCCGGGCGGGGGGCAATCAGCCCCAGCATTTT.

The V and J genes are TRBV6-1 and TRBJ1-2; D perhaps matches TRBD1 (5 bases). Germline loops: CDR1 MNHNS, CDR2 SASEGT. V was clipped by 6 bases and J by 4 bases, with 15 bases between them. This CDR3 contains 14 residues. The CDR3 DNA sequence: TGTGCCAGCAGGACGGGGGGAGGATTCTATGGCTACACCTTC. This gives the protein CASRTGGGFYGYTF.

CDR3 protein: CASRRGGELSNQPQHF. Here the CDR3 DNA reads TGTGCCAGTAGACGGGGAGGGGAACTTAGCAATCAGCCCCAGCATTTT. This chain connects TRBV19 to TRBJ1-5, with D possibly being TRBD1 (5 bases). Per germline, CDR1 LNHDA and CDR2 SQIVND (reference sequence). Trimming pared 6 bases from V and 0 bases from J, leaving 15 bases between. There are 16 residues in the CDR3.

The chain employs TRBV5-1 and TRBJ2-3, with 10 bases matching TRBD1. The germline V gene encodes CDR1 SGHRS and CDR2 YFSETQ. Trimming took 3 bases from V and 4 from J; bases not matched to a gene: 5. CDR3 length: 15 amino acids. The CDR3 region is CASSSDRGIADTQYF. Here the CDR3 DNA reads TGCGCCAGCAGCTCGGACAGGGGGATCGCAGATACGCAGTATTTT.

CDR3 coding DNA: TGTGCCAGTAGTGTGACAGAAAGGAACACTGAAGCTTTCTTT. Residues: CASSVTERNTEAFF. The chain uses TRBV19 and TRBJ1-1, with TRBD1 as a possible D gene (5 bases). Germline V gene sequence: CDR1 LNHDA, CDR2 SQIVND (reference sequence). Deletions cut 5 bases from V and 1 base from J, with 11 bases between. The CDR3 covers 14 residues.

The genes are TRBV30 and TRBJ2-7, with 8 bases fitting TRBD2. The CDR3 has 13 amino acids. The J segment lost 6 bases and the V segment lost 3 bases, leaving 7 bases of the junction unmatched. Per the germline V gene, CDR1 is GTSNPN and CDR2 is SVGIG (reference sequence). CDR3 region: CAWRPHLAGEQYF. The DNA of the CDR3 is TGTGCCTGGAGGCCCCATCTAGCGGGCGAGCAGTACTTC.

The CDR3 sequence is CASSRGQRGTEAFF. The CDR3 nucleotides are TGTGCCAGCAGCCGTGGACAGAGGGGCACTGAAGCTTTCTTT. The chain combines TRBV11-2 with TRBJ1-1, with D possibly matching TRBD1 (6 bases). The germline V and J ends were trimmed by 5 bases and 4 bases, with 14 bases remaining between them. In germline, CDR1 is SGHAT, CDR2 FQNNGV. This CDR3 has 14 residues.

The V gene is TRBV4-3, the J gene TRBJ1-2; 8 bases match TRBD1. Germline V gene data show CDR1 as LGHNA and CDR2 as YSLEER. The V segment lost 0 bases and the J segment 7 bases; nucleotides outside the gene matches: 7. The CDR3 is 15 residues long. The CDR3 DNA sequence: TGCGCCAGCAGCCAAGAGAGGCAGGGGGCATTTGGCTACACCTTC. As protein: CASSQERQGAFGYTF.

This clone was picked up one time. The rearrangement joins TRBV9 to TRBJ2-1, with TRBD2 matching over 9 bases. The junction had 16 bases not matched to a gene; V was cut back by 3 bases and J by 6 bases. This CDR3 has 18 amino acids. CDR1 is SGDLS, CDR2 YYNGEE, per germline. Written as DNA, the CDR3 is TGTGCCAGCAGCGGCCCCCCCGCTAGCGGGGTAGGTTCCAATGAGCAGTTCTTC. Translating gives CASSGPPASGVGSNEQFF.

V usage is TRBV28 and J usage is TRBJ1-2; 8 bases align to TRBD1. The junction had 7 bases not matched to a gene; V was cut back by 10 bases and J by 3 bases. This CDR3 is built from 13 residues. Germline loops: CDR1 MDHEN, CDR2 SYDVKM. The CDR3 is CAINTGGDYGYTF. The CDR3 DNA is TGTGCCATCAATACAGGGGGAGACTATGGCTACACCTTC.

The chain carries TRBV28 and TRBJ1-5, with D perhaps matching TRBD1 (5 bases). In germline, CDR1 is MDHEN, CDR2 SYDVKM. The CDR3 is 15 amino acids. V lost 6 bases and J lost 4, with 16 bases in between. The CDR3 nucleotides read TGTGCCAGCAGCACCCAAGGACGGGGGAATCAGCCCCAGCATTTT. Translation: CASSTQGRGNQPQHF.